One sample yielded the 8 T cell receptor beta chains listed below, sequenced in a study of CD8 T cells in Susac syndrome. After extraction with the RNeasy kit, 0.5 to 1 ug of the RNA was reverse transcribed using random hexamers. Each CDR3 protein is one row after TCRdb ran MiXCR on the immunoSEQ multiplex PCR reads. The sample includes 110,000 to 150,000 distinct CDR3 sequences, 90% to 96% of them seen just once. Sequenced input: CD4+ T cells from PBMCs. Every receptor here comes from a human donor with Susac syndrome.

V gene TRBV10-2 combines with J gene TRBJ1-2; 9 bases are a match to TRBD1. This CDR3 contains 14 residues. After removal of 7 bases from V and 4 bases from J, the junction contained 7 bases not matched to a gene. Per germline, CDR1 WSHSY and CDR2 SAAADI. In DNA form, the CDR3 reads TGCGCCAGCATGAAGGACAGGGGAAGCTATGGCTACACCTTC. It is translated as CASMKDRGSYGYTF.

A few counts support this clonotype. This rearrangement joins TRBV6-5 to TRBJ2-5, with D perhaps TRBD1 (6 bases). Between the trimmed V and J ends, which lost 6 bases and 2 bases, there was a span of 13 bases. CDR3 length: 14 residues. Germline V gene lookup returns CDR1 MNHEY and CDR2 SVGAGI. CDR3 protein: CASSKGTRQETQYF. Written as DNA, the CDR3 is TGTGCCAGCAGCAAAGGGACACGACAAGAGACCCAGTACTTC.

The table lists this clonotype with a few counts. This chain connects TRBV28 to TRBJ2-7; 8 bases map to TRBD1. The CDR3 has 14 residues. Germline CDR1 reads MDHEN; CDR2 reads SYDVKM. The J segment lost 5 bases and the V segment lost 5 bases, leaving 8 bases of the junction unmatched. The CDR3 is CASSPGQGFNEQYF. DNA for the CDR3: TGTGCCAGCAGTCCCGGACAGGGCTTTAACGAGCAGTACTTC.

This chain connects TRBV11-1 to TRBJ1-6; TRBD1 is a possible D gene (6 bases). Germline assignment: CDR1 SGHAT and CDR2 FQDESV (reference sequence). V lost 4 bases and J lost 0, with 25 bases in between. The CDR3 spans 21 residues. CDR3: CASSSPVDSLPLGSYNSPLHF. CDR3 in DNA: TGTGCCAGCAGCTCCCCGGTGGACAGTCTCCCCCTGGGCTCCTATAATTCACCCCTCCACTTT. The entire variable domain, with the rest obtained from reference TRBV11-1 and TRBJ1-6, is as follows: EAEVAQSPRYKITEKSQAVAFWCDPISGHATLYWYRQILGQGPELLVQFQDESVVDDSQLPKDRFSAERLKGVDSTLKIQPAELGDSAMYLCASSSPVDSLPLGSYNSPLHFGNGTRLTVT.

This clonotype was seen once. CDR3 sequence: CSVRSDSDGYTF. In DNA, the CDR3 is TGCAGCGTACGCAGTGATTCCGATGGCTACACCTTC. The V gene is TRBV29-1, the J gene TRBJ1-2; unclear D gene. V was cut by 6 bases and J by 6 bases, with 14 bases left in between. The CDR3 length is 12 residues. The germline V gene encodes CDR1 SQVTM and CDR2 ANQGSEA. Filled out from reference TRBV29-1 and TRBJ1-2, the complete variable domain reads SAVISQKPSRDICQRGTSLTIQCQVDSQVTMMFWYRQQPGQSLTLIATANQGSEATYESGFVIDKFPISRPNLTFSTLTVSNMSPEDSSIYLCSVRSDSDGYTFGSGTRLTVV.

In its sample, this clonotype was seen a few times. The chain uses TRBV5-4 and TRBJ2-7; possibly TRBD1 for D (6 bases). Germline values: CDR1 SGHNT, CDR2 YYREEE (reference sequence). This CDR3 region has 15 residues. V lost 3 bases to trimming and J lost 0 bases, with 13 bases between them. This CDR3 is CASSSPGQPSYEQYF. DNA for the CDR3: TGTGCCAGCAGCTCACCCGGACAGCCCTCCTACGAGCAGTACTTC.

Here the CDR3 reads CSVARVGSGNTIYF. The CDR3 DNA reads as TGCAGCGTCGCCCGGGTGGGGAGTGGAAACACCATATATTTT. The chain uses TRBV29-1 and TRBJ1-3; D gene ambiguous. The CDR3 covers 14 residues. Germline loops: CDR1 SQVTM, CDR2 ANQGSEA. Trimming took off 6 bases at V and 3 bases at J, with 15 bases between the two ends.

The rearrangement joins TRBV4-1 to TRBJ2-3; D may be TRBD1 or TRBD2 (6 bases each). This CDR3 comprises 15 residues. The V gene's germline CDR1 is MGHRA and CDR2 YSYEKL. The V end lost 1 base, the J end lost 3 bases, and 11 bases lay between the germline ends. CDR3: CASSQAGAGTDTQYF. The CDR3 DNA is TGCGCCAGCAGCCAAGCGGGGGCTGGAACAGATACGCAGTATTTT.